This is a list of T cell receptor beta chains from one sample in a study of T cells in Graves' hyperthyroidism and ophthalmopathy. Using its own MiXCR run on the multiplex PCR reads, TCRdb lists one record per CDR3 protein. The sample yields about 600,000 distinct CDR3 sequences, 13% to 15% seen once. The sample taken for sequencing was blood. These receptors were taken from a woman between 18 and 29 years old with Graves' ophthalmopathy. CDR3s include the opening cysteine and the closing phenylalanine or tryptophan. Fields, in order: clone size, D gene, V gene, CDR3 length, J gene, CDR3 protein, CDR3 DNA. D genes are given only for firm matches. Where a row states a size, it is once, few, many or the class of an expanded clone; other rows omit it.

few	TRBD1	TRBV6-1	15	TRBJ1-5	CASILAGGLNQPQHF	TGTGCCAGCATCCTAGCAGGGGGCTTGAATCAGCCCCAGCATTTT
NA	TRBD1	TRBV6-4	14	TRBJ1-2	CASRETGGAYGYTF	TGTGCCAGCAGGGAGACAGGGGGCGCCTATGGCTACACCTTC
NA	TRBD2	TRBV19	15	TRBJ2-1	CASSAGTSGSFEQFF	TGTGCCAGTAGTGCTGGGACTAGCGGGAGTTTTGAGCAGTTCTTC
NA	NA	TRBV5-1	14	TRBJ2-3	CASSFRGRVDTQYF	TGCGCCAGCAGCTTCCGGGGGCGGGTGGATACGCAGTATTTT
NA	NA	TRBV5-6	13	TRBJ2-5	CASSLDQGETQYF	TGTGCCAGCAGCTTGGACCAGGGAGAGACCCAGTACTTC
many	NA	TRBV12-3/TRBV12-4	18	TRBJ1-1	CASSSRQLSTLMNTEAFF	TGTGCCAGCAGTTCACGACAGCTATCAACCCTCATGAACACTGAAGCTTTCTTT
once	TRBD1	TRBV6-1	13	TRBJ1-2	CASSEPGQGGYTF	TGTGCCAGCAGTGAACCGGGACAGGGAGGCTACACCTTC
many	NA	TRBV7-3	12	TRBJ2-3	CASSGEEDTQYF	TGTGCCAGCAGCGGGGAGGAGGATACGCAGTATTTT
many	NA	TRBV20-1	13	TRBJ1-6	CSARDGKNSPLHF	TGCAGTGCGCGGGACGGAAAAAATTCACCCCTCCACTTT
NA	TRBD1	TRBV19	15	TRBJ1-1	CASSSVGQGGTEAFF	TGTGCCAGTAGTAGTGTGGGACAGGGTGGCACTGAAGCTTTCTTT
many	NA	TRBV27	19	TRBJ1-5	CASSSSAYPGFYSNQPQHF	TGTGCCAGCAGTTCCTCCGCGTACCCGGGTTTTTATAGCAATCAGCCCCAGCATTTT
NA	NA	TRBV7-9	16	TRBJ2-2	CASSLGQIRNTGELFF	TGTGCCAGCAGCTTAGGACAGATTAGGAACACCGGGGAGCTGTTTTTT
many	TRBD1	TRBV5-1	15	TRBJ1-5	CASSLGQGGREPQHF	TGCGCCAGCAGCTTGGGGCAGGGGGGGCGAGAGCCCCAGCATTTT
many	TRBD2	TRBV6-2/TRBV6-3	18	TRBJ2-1	CASRTRGTSGPLPNEQFF	TGTGCCAGCAGAACGAGGGGGACTAGCGGACCTCTCCCCAATGAGCAGTTCTTC
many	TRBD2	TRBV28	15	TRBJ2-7	CASSLGTSGSPEQYF	TGTGCCAGCAGTCTTGGGACTAGCGGGAGTCCCGAGCAGTACTTC
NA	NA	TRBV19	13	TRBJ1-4	CASSGPGSEKLFF	TGTGCCAGTAGTGGTCCAGGGAGTGAAAAACTGTTTTTT
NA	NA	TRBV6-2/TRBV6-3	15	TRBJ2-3	CASSYGEDRADTQYF	TGTGCCAGCAGTTACGGGGAGGATCGGGCAGATACGCAGTATTTT
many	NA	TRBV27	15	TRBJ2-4	CASSLSSLAKNIQYF	TGTGCCAGCAGTCTCAGCTCTCTAGCCAAAAACATTCAGTACTTC
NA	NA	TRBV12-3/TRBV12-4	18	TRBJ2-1	CASSLGGEFGGGYNEQFF	TGTGCCAGCAGTTTAGGAGGGGAGTTCGGGGGTGGCTACAATGAGCAGTTCTTC
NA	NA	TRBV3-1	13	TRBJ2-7	CASSRDPPYEQYF	TGTGCCAGCAGCCGGGACCCTCCCTACGAGCAGTACTTC
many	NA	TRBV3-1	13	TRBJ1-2	CASSQEGGYGYTF	TGTGCCAGCAGCCAAGAGGGGGGGTATGGCTACACCTTC
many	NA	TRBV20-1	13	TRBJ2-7	CSATKRNYYEQYF	TGCAGTGCTACAAAGCGGAACTACTACGAGCAGTACTTC
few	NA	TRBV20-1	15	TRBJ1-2	CSAAGPDRYNYGYTF	TGCAGTGCCGCGGGCCCAGATCGTTATAACTATGGCTACACCTTC
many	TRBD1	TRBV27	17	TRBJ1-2	CASSFRRGGLTNYGYTF	TGTGCCAGCAGTTTTCGTCGAGGGGGCCTAACTAACTATGGCTACACCTTC
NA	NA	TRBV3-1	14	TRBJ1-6	CASSQEGRDSPLHF	TGTGCCAGCAGCCAAGAGGGGCGAGATTCACCCCTCCACTTT
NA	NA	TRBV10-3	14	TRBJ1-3	CAISGGGPGNTIYF	TGTGCCATCAGTGGGGGCGGACCAGGAAACACCATATATTTT
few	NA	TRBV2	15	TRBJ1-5	CASSQEGGGLEPQHF	TGTGCCAGCAGCCAAGAAGGGGGGGGGCTTGAGCCCCAGCATTTT
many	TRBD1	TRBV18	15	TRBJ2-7	CASSPPGQGAYEQYF	TGTGCCAGCTCACCACCGGGACAGGGGGCCTACGAGCAGTACTTC
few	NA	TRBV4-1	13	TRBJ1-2	CASSQLTGGSYTF	TGCGCCAGCAGCCAATTAACGGGAGGTAGCTACACCTTC
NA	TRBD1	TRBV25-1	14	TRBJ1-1	CASRLGTGGTEAFF	TGTGCCAGCAGACTCGGGACAGGAGGCACTGAAGCTTTCTTT
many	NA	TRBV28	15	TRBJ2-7	CASEPAGQRAYEQYF	TGTGCCAGCGAACCCGCGGGACAGAGAGCCTACGAGCAGTACTTC
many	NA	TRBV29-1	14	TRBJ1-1	CSVGDHPLNTEAFF	TGCAGCGTTGGGGACCACCCCCTGAACACTGAAGCTTTCTTT
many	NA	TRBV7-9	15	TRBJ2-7	CASSSPGKGRYEQYF	TGTGCCAGCAGCTCCCCCGGGAAAGGGCGCTACGAGCAGTACTTC
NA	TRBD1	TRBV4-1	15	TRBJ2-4	CASSPEDRSKNIQYF	TGCGCCAGCAGCCCTGAGGACAGGAGCAAAAACATTCAGTACTTC
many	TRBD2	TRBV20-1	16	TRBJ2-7	CSALGLPSGIPYEQYF	TGCAGTGCTCTCGGCCTCCCAAGCGGGATCCCCTACGAGCAGTACTTC
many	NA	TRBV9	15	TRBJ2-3	CASSVWGSGTDTQYF	TGTGCCAGCAGCGTATGGGGTTCGGGCACAGATACGCAGTATTTT
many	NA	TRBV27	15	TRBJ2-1	CASSPHPSSYNEQFF	TGTGCCAGCAGTCCTCACCCCTCCTCCTACAATGAGCAGTTCTTC
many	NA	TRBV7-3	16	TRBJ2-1	CASSLTSDTAWNEQFF	TGTGCCAGCAGCTTAACGTCCGACACGGCTTGGAATGAGCAGTTCTTC
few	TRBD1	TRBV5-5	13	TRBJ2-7	CASSNGQGKKQYF	TGTGCCAGCAGCAACGGACAGGGGAAGAAGCAGTACTTC
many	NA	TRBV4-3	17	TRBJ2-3	CASSRKTAMGSTDTQYF	TGCGCCAGCAGCCGAAAGACAGCCATGGGAAGCACAGATACGCAGTATTTT